This passage covers 10 T cell receptor beta chains from one sample sequenced in a study of cytomegalovirus exposure and HLA in healthy donors. This PCR relied on a set of 60 Vbeta primers and 13 Jbeta primers. Some clones are missing from TCRdb's copy, which holds only in-frame ones; the method was immunoSEQ multiplex PCR. The sample has some 200,000 clones, 79% seen once. Specimen: PBMCs. The receptors originated from a woman between 45 and 60 years old in good health and CMV-seronegative.

The genes are TRBV6-1 and TRBJ2-5; 8 positions match TRBD1. The CDR3 has 12 amino acids. Losses at the gene ends were 8 bases for V and 5 bases for J; bases not matched to a gene: 4. Germline V gene data show CDR1 as MNHNS and CDR2 as SASEGT. The CDR3 DNA follows: TGTGCCAGCGGACAGGGTTGGGAGACCCAGTACTTC. The encoded protein is CASGQGWETQYF.

The chain uses TRBV15 and TRBJ2-7; TRBD2 agrees at 7 bases. V shed 5 bases, J shed 1 base, and the junction held 8 bases outside the gene matches. This CDR3 is 15 amino acids long. CDR1 is LNHNV and CDR2 is YYDKDF in the germline V gene (reference sequence). Here the CDR3 DNA reads TGTGCCACCAGCGGGACTAACCGGCCGTCCTACGAGCAGTACTTC. Translation gives CATSGTNRPSYEQYF. The full variable domain, rest sourced from reference TRBV15 and TRBJ2-7, is DAMVIQNPRYQVTQFGKPVTLSCSQTLNHNVMYWYQQKSSQAPKLLFHYYDKDFNNEADTPDNFQSRRPNTSFCFLDIRSPGLGDTAMYLCATSGTNRPSYEQYFGPGTRLTVT.

The rearrangement links TRBV14 to TRBJ2-2, with TRBD2 as a possible D gene (5 bases). This CDR3 is built from 15 residues. CDR1 is SGHDN and CDR2 is FVKESK in the germline V gene. Trimming took off 2 bases at V and 6 bases at J, with 13 bases between the two ends. DNA of the CDR3: TGTGCCAGCAGCCAAATTTCGGGGAGCGCCGGGGAGCTGTTTTTT. This gives the protein CASSQISGSAGELFF.

V is TRBV6-5 and J is TRBJ2-7, with D possibly being TRBD1 (6 bases). The CDR3 is 15 amino acids. V lost 6 bases and J 2 bases, leaving 17 bases between the germline ends. Per the germline V gene, CDR1 is MNHEY and CDR2 is SVGAGI. DNA for the CDR3: TGTGCCAGCAGCTTCGACAGGCCCCGACCCTACGAGCAGTACTTC. This translates into CASSFDRPRPYEQYF.

The V gene is TRBV10-2, the J gene TRBJ2-1, with 12 positions matching TRBD1. Trimming at V came to 2 bases and at J to 7 bases, leaving 12 bases not matched to a gene. The CDR3 runs to 18 residues. Looked up from germline, CDR1 is WSHSY and CDR2 is SAAADI. CDR3 residues: CASSEGTGGRGPRNEQFF. The CDR3 DNA reads as TGCGCCAGCAGTGAGGGGACAGGGGGCCGGGGGCCTCGAAATGAGCAGTTCTTC.

The chain couples TRBV9 to TRBJ2-1; 9 positions agree with TRBD1. Germline V gene lookup returns CDR1 SGDLS and CDR2 YYNGEE. J gave up 5 bases and V 4 bases, and 19 bases lay outside the gene matches. CDR3 length: 19 amino acids. CDR3 DNA: TGTGCCAGCAGCCCTCGTCCCGGGACAGGGTCCGTAGGAAACAATGAGCAGTTCTTC. Translating gives CASSPRPGTGSVGNNEQFF. Based on the CDR3 plus reference TRBV9 and TRBJ2-1, the full variable domain is DSGVTQTPKHLITATGQRVTLRCSPRSGDLSVYWYQQSLDQGLQFLIQYYNGEERAKGNILERFSAQQFPDLHSELNLSSLELGDSALYFCASSPRPGTGSVGNNEQFFGPGTRLTVL.

Note on this clone: A junction end diverges from the germline sequence, so it may reflect a read error. The rearrangement joins TRBV25-1 to TRBJ1-3; tentative D call: TRBD1 (5 bases). CDR3 size: 15 residues. Germline-derived CDR1 and CDR2 are MGHDK and SYGVNS. CDR3 region: CASSEFGGSGNTTYF. The DNA of the CDR3 is TGTGCCAGCAGTGAATTTGGGGGGAGCGGAAACACCACATATTTT. Full variable domain (missing parts from reference TRBV25-1 and TRBJ1-3): EADIYQTPRYLVIGTGKKITLECSQTMGHDKMYWYQQDPGMELHLIHYSYGVNSTEKGDLSSESTVSRIRTEHFPLTLESARPSHTSQYLCASSEFGGSGNTTYFGEGSWLTVV.

The V call is TRBV4-2, the J call TRBJ1-2, with TRBD1 matching over 7 bases. Germline values: CDR1 LGHNA, CDR2 YNFKEQ. V was clipped by 4 bases and J by 10 bases; unmatched bases: 9. The CDR3 consists of 13 residues. The CDR3 DNA is TGTGCCAGCAGCCCAGCAGACAGGGAGGACTACACCTTC. Encoded protein: CASSPADREDYTF.

The chain is built from TRBV25-1 and TRBJ1-5; D is ambiguous. V was trimmed by 6 bases and J by 1 base, leaving 10 bases between them. The CDR3 covers 14 residues. From germline, CDR1 is MGHDK and CDR2 SYGVNS. CDR3 region: CASREAGSNQPQHF. CDR3 nucleotide sequence: TGTGCCAGCAGGGAGGCGGGGAGCAATCAGCCCCAGCATTTT.

The CDR3 DNA is TGCGCCAGCAGCCAAGATCGGGTGACTCGTACCTACGAGCAGTACTTC. It is translated as CASSQDRVTRTYEQYF. J is TRBJ2-7 and V is TRBV4-3; D ambiguous. V was cut by 0 bases and J by 2 bases, with 14 bases left in between. Per the germline V gene, CDR1 is LGHNA and CDR2 is YSLEER. This CDR3 has 16 residues.